This T cell receptor beta chain was recorded in a study of graft-versus-host responses after intestinal transplantation. Notes on this clone: The antigen remains undetermined.

Regarding the study as a whole: GvH clonotypes were identified within recipient marrow, with a subset emerging first in ileum or blood.

The CDR3 extends over 13 amino acids. The germline V gene has CDR1 SGDLS and CDR2 YYNGEE. V was shortened by 2 bases and J by 3 bases, with 9 bases between the two germline ends. TCRdb's copy holds only in-frame clones and misses some; the assay was immunoSEQ multiplex PCR. The sample carries more than 85,000 clones, about 94% recorded once. The receptor was derived from a human donor who received an intestinal transplant. This rearrangement joins TRBV9 to TRBJ2-7; D perhaps matches TRBD1 (6 bases). The specimen was unstimulated CD8+ T cells sorted from spleen or lymph node cells, collected before intestinal transplant. The CDR3 loop is CASSVRTDYEQYF. CDR3 bases: TGTGCCAGCAGCGTGAGGACAGACTACGAGCAGTACTTC. Drawing the rest from reference TRBV9 and TRBJ2-7, the complete variable domain is DSGVTQTPKHLITATGQRVTLRCSPRSGDLSVYWYQQSLDQGLQFLIQYYNGEERAKGNILERFSAQQFPDLHSELNLSSLELGDSALYFCASSVRTDYEQYFGPGTRLTVT.